This T cell receptor (beta chain) was found in a study of vaccination effects on CD4 cells after COVID-19. This table comes from immunoSEQ multiplex PCR, and its TCRdb copy is limited to in-frame clones, with some not included. The sample shows 40,000 to 45,000 clones, more than 60% of them seen only once. Whole-study findings and limits: In the late period after vaccination, infection- and vaccine-induced clones contracted markedly.

Sequencing was preceded by expansion of antigen-specific CD4+ T cells with viral peptide pools in the ViraFEST assay. Culture lasted about nine days before CD4+ T cell isolation. Nucleocapsid antibody tests were negative, and the vaccine recipients had no prior SARS-CoV-2 infection. In culture with 10 IU/ml IL-2 and about 10 ug/ml peptides, PBMC were grown at a few million per well. Cultures received IL-2 medium that replaced half the medium on days 3 and 7. Of note for this clone: The antigen is undetermined.

The CDR3 has 17 residues. From germline, CDR1 is MGHRA and CDR2 YSYEKL. Deletions cut 1 base from V and 2 bases from J, with 15 bases between. The sequence was collected from a human donor who received a COVID-19 vaccine. Sequencing was performed on CD4+ T cells from PBMCs cultured with HCoV-OC43 spike peptides, taken before COVID-19 vaccination. The subset is: HCoV-OC43 spike overlapping peptide pool stimulation. J is TRBJ1-5 and V is TRBV4-1, with a possible D match to TRBD1 (6 bases). CDR3 bases: TGCGCCAGCAGCCAAGTCTACAGGGAAGTTCGCAATCAGCCCCAGCATTTT. It codes for CASSQVYREVRNQPQHF.